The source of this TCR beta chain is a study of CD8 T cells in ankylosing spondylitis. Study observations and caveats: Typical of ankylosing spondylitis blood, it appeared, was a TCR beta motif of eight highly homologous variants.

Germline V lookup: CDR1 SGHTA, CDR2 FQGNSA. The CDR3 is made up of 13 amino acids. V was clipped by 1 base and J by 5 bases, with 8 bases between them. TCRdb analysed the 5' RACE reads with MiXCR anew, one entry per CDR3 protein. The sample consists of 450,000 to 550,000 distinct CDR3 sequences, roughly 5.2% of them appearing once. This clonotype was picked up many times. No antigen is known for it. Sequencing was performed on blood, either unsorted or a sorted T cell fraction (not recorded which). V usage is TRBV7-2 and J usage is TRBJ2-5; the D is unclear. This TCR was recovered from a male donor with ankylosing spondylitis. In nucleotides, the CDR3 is TGTGCCAGCAGCTTAGATCCACGGGAGACCCAGTACTTC. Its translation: CASSLDPRETQYF.